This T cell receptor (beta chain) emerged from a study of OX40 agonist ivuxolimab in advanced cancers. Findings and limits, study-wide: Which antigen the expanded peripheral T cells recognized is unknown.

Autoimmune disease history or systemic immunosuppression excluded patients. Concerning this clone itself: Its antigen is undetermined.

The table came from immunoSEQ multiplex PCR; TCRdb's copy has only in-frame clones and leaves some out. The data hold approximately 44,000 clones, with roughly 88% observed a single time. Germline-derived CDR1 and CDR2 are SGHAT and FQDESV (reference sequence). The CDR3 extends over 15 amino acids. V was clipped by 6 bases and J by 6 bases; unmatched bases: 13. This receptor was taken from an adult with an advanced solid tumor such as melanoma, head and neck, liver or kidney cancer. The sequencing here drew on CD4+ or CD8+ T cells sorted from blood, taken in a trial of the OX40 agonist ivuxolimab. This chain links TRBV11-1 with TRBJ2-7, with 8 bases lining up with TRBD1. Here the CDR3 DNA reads TGTGCCAGCAGTTCCCCCGGGACAGGAGAACTCGAGCAGTACTTC. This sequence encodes CASSSPGTGELEQYF.